Presented here are 2 T cell receptor beta chains from one specimen sequenced in a study of T cells after yellow fever vaccination. TCRdb itself ran the 5' RACE reads through MiXCR, one entry per CDR3 protein. The data contain hundreds of thousands of distinct CDR3 sequences, about 12% of them singletons. This specimen was CD4+ T cells sorted from PBMCs, taken 15 days after the yellow fever booster vaccination. The receptor set was obtained from a man in his late teens or twenties who received the YFV17D yellow fever vaccine.

The chain joins TRBV5-1 to TRBJ1-4, with D tentatively TRBD1 (5 bases). V lost 7 bases and J 4 bases, leaving 14 bases between the germline ends. This CDR3 spans 14 amino acids. CDR1 is SGHRS, CDR2 YFSETQ, per germline. The CDR3, as DNA: TGCGCCAGCCGTCCCGGGGGAAATAATGAAAAACTGTTTTTT. Residues: CASRPGGNNEKLFF.

This chain connects TRBV6-5 to TRBJ2-2, with 8 bases identical to TRBD2. V gave up 6 bases and J gave up 6 bases; unmatched junction bases: 12. The CDR3 sequence is 16 residues long. Per germline, CDR1 MNHEY and CDR2 SVGAGI. In DNA form, the CDR3 reads TGTGCCAGCAGACCCCCGGGAGGGGCGCATGCCGGGGAGCTGTTTTTT. It translates to CASRPPGGAHAGELFF.